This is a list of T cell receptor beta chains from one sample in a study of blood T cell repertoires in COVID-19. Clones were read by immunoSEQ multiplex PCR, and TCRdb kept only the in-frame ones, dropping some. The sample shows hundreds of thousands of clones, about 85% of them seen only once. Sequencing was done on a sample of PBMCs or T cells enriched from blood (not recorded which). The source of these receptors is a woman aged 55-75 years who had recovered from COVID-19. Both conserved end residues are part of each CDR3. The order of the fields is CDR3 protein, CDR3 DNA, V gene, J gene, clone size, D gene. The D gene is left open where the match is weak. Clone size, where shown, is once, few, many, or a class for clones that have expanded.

CDR3aa: CASTAGQRTDTQYF
CDR3nt: TGTGCCAGCACCGCAGGGCAAAGGACAGATACGCAGTATTTT
v_gene: TRBV3-1/TRBV3-2
j_gene: TRBJ2-3
abundance: NA
d_gene: NA

CDR3aa: CATSGAANVLTF
CDR3nt: TGTGCCACCAGTGGGGCGGCCAACGTCCTGACTTTC
v_gene: TRBV24-1
j_gene: TRBJ2-6
abundance: NA
d_gene: NA

CDR3aa: CAWDTTGTSGGATDTQYF
CDR3nt: TGTGCCTGGGACACTACGGGGACTAGCGGGGGGGCAACAGATACGCAGTATTTT
v_gene: TRBV30
j_gene: TRBJ2-3
abundance: NA
d_gene: TRBD2

CDR3aa: CASSGLAGVNGELFF
CDR3nt: TGCGCCAGCAGCGGACTAGCGGGGGTCAACGGGGAGCTGTTTTTT
v_gene: TRBV5-1
j_gene: TRBJ2-2
abundance: NA
d_gene: TRBD2

CDR3aa: CASSVAGTGIYEQYF
CDR3nt: TGTGCCAGCAGCGTAGCTGGGACAGGGATCTACGAGCAGTACTTC
v_gene: TRBV9
j_gene: TRBJ2-7
abundance: NA
d_gene: TRBD1

CDR3aa: CASSQEGTGVGQPQHF
CDR3nt: TGCGCCAGCAGCCAAGAGGGGACAGGGGTGGGCCAGCCCCAGCATTTT
v_gene: TRBV4-1
j_gene: TRBJ1-5
abundance: NA
d_gene: TRBD1

CDR3aa: CASSPESGNQPQHF
CDR3nt: TGTGCCAGCTCACCCGAGTCCGGCAATCAGCCCCAGCATTTT
v_gene: TRBV18
j_gene: TRBJ1-5
abundance: NA
d_gene: NA

CDR3aa: CASSEGQGDTDTQYF
CDR3nt: TGTGCCAGCAGTGAGGGTCAAGGGGATACAGATACGCAGTATTTT
v_gene: TRBV6-4
j_gene: TRBJ2-3
abundance: NA
d_gene: NA

CDR3aa: CASTERSYGYTF
CDR3nt: TGTGCCAGCACCGAGCGGAGCTATGGCTACACCTTC
v_gene: TRBV2
j_gene: TRBJ1-2
abundance: once
d_gene: NA

CDR3aa: CASSGSSGNTIYF
CDR3nt: TGCGCCAGCTCAGGTAGCTCTGGAAACACCATATATTTT
v_gene: TRBV10-2
j_gene: TRBJ1-3
abundance: NA
d_gene: NA

CDR3aa: CASSVRGQDPAYNEQFF
CDR3nt: TGTGCCAGCAGCGTACGGGGACAGGACCCAGCCTACAATGAGCAGTTCTTC
v_gene: TRBV9
j_gene: TRBJ2-1
abundance: once
d_gene: TRBD1

CDR3aa: CASNQRTGGQPQHF
CDR3nt: TGTGCCAGCAACCAGAGGACAGGAGGTCAGCCCCAGCATTTT
v_gene: TRBV6-5
j_gene: TRBJ1-5
abundance: NA
d_gene: TRBD1

CDR3aa: CASSLIRETFASSGNTIYF
CDR3nt: TGTGCCAGCAGCTTAATACGGGAAACTTTTGCAAGCTCTGGAAACACCATATATTTT
v_gene: TRBV13
j_gene: TRBJ1-3
abundance: NA
d_gene: NA

CDR3aa: CASGLVFTGQHPGYGYTF
CDR3nt: TGTGCTAGTGGTTTGGTTTTTACGGGACAGCACCCTGGCTATGGCTACACCTTC
v_gene: TRBV12-5
j_gene: TRBJ1-2
abundance: NA
d_gene: TRBD1

CDR3aa: CAISGGALGEGYTF
CDR3nt: TGTGCCATCAGTGGCGGGGCATTAGGTGAAGGCTACACCTTC
v_gene: TRBV10-3
j_gene: TRBJ1-2
abundance: NA
d_gene: NA

CDR3aa: CASRRTGQETQYF
CDR3nt: TGTGCCAGCAGAAGGACAGGACAAGAGACCCAGTACTTC
v_gene: TRBV12-3/TRBV12-4
j_gene: TRBJ2-5
abundance: NA
d_gene: TRBD1

CDR3aa: CASSIGTGITEAFF
CDR3nt: TGTGCCAGTAGTATAGGGACAGGGATAACTGAAGCTTTCTTT
v_gene: TRBV19
j_gene: TRBJ1-1
abundance: NA
d_gene: TRBD1

CDR3aa: CATASSGGSVNVLTF
CDR3nt: TGTGCGACCGCCTCCTCCGGGGGGTCGGTAAACGTCCTGACTTTC
v_gene: TRBV24-1
j_gene: TRBJ2-6
abundance: NA
d_gene: TRBD2

CDR3aa: CASSQDWSYNEQFF
CDR3nt: TGCGCCAGCAGCCAGGACTGGTCCTACAATGAGCAGTTCTTC
v_gene: TRBV4-1
j_gene: TRBJ2-1
abundance: NA
d_gene: NA

CDR3aa: CASSESVVAVRIGQPQHF
CDR3nt: TGTGCCAGCAGTGAATCAGTGGTGGCGGTCCGGATTGGTCAGCCCCAGCATTTT
v_gene: TRBV6-4
j_gene: TRBJ1-5
abundance: NA
d_gene: NA

CDR3aa: CASSLGLGQGYGYTF
CDR3nt: TGTGCCAGCAGCTTAGGCCTCGGGCAGGGCTATGGCTACACCTTC
v_gene: TRBV13
j_gene: TRBJ1-2
abundance: NA
d_gene: NA

CDR3aa: CASSSQLDSTYEQYF
CDR3nt: TGTGCCAGCAGCTCACAATTAGACAGTACCTACGAGCAGTACTTC
v_gene: TRBV11-2
j_gene: TRBJ2-7
abundance: NA
d_gene: NA

CDR3aa: CASSPPGNYGYTF
CDR3nt: TGTGCCAGCAGTCCACCAGGGAACTATGGCTACACCTTC
v_gene: TRBV12-3/TRBV12-4
j_gene: TRBJ1-2
abundance: NA
d_gene: NA

CDR3aa: CATSDPGGAGEKLFF
CDR3nt: TGTGCCACCAGTGACCCAGGGGGCGCGGGGGAAAAACTGTTTTTT
v_gene: TRBV24-1
j_gene: TRBJ1-4
abundance: NA
d_gene: TRBD1

CDR3aa: CASAGGTYNSPLHF
CDR3nt: TGTGCCAGCGCGGGGGGGACCTATAATTCACCCCTCCACTTT
v_gene: TRBV19
j_gene: TRBJ1-6
abundance: NA
d_gene: NA

CDR3aa: CASSAAPQGGVRGYTF
CDR3nt: TGTGCCAGCAGCGCCGCCCCCCAGGGGGGTGTGAGAGGCTACACCTTC
v_gene: TRBV11-2
j_gene: TRBJ1-2
abundance: NA
d_gene: TRBD1

CDR3aa: CASSPSGGAYNEQFF
CDR3nt: TGTGCCAGCTCTCCGAGCGGGGGGGCCTACAATGAGCAGTTCTTC
v_gene: TRBV9
j_gene: TRBJ2-1
abundance: NA
d_gene: TRBD2

CDR3aa: CASSVLAGDFTDTQYF
CDR3nt: TGTGCCAGCAGCGTTCTAGCGGGGGACTTCACAGATACGCAGTATTTT
v_gene: TRBV9
j_gene: TRBJ2-3
abundance: NA
d_gene: TRBD2

CDR3aa: CASSAGQGAYNEQFF
CDR3nt: TGCGCCAGCAGCGCGGGACAGGGGGCCTACAATGAGCAGTTCTTC
v_gene: TRBV5-1
j_gene: TRBJ2-1
abundance: NA
d_gene: TRBD1

CDR3aa: CASSQGDNTEAFF
CDR3nt: TGCGCCAGCAGCCAGGGGGATAACACTGAAGCTTTCTTT
v_gene: TRBV5-1
j_gene: TRBJ1-1
abundance: NA
d_gene: TRBD1

CDR3aa: CASRGIARGSYNEQFF
CDR3nt: TGTGCCAGCAGGGGAATAGCTAGGGGCTCCTACAATGAGCAGTTCTTC
v_gene: TRBV13
j_gene: TRBJ2-1
abundance: NA
d_gene: NA

CDR3aa: CASSQDRTFGYTF
CDR3nt: TGTGCCAGCAGCCAAGATCGGACTTTTGGCTACACCTTC
v_gene: TRBV3-1/TRBV3-2
j_gene: TRBJ1-2
abundance: NA
d_gene: NA

CDR3aa: CASSSGQGPQETQYF
CDR3nt: TGTGCCAGCAGCTCGGGACAGGGACCCCAAGAGACCCAGTACTTC
v_gene: TRBV5-4
j_gene: TRBJ2-5
abundance: NA
d_gene: TRBD1

CDR3aa: CASSGGRLAAPAGDTQYF
CDR3nt: TGTGCCAGCAGTGGGGGGAGATTAGCGGCCCCCGCGGGAGATACGCAGTATTTT
v_gene: TRBV6-1
j_gene: TRBJ2-3
abundance: NA
d_gene: NA

CDR3aa: CASSPPIAGNEQFF
CDR3nt: TGTGCCAGCTCACCACCAATCGCCGGGAATGAGCAGTTCTTC
v_gene: TRBV18
j_gene: TRBJ2-1
abundance: NA
d_gene: NA

CDR3aa: CASSSIHLNQPQHF
CDR3nt: TGTGCCAGCAGCTCCATCCACCTAAATCAGCCCCAGCATTTT
v_gene: TRBV7-2
j_gene: TRBJ1-5
abundance: NA
d_gene: NA

CDR3aa: CASSPSGAGNTIYF
CDR3nt: TGTGCCAGCTCGCCATCAGGGGCTGGAAACACCATATATTTT
v_gene: TRBV18
j_gene: TRBJ1-3
abundance: NA
d_gene: NA

CDR3aa: CASSSNPGGTQYF
CDR3nt: TGTGCCAGCAGCTCGAACCCAGGGGGGACCCAGTACTTC
v_gene: TRBV7-2
j_gene: TRBJ2-5
abundance: NA
d_gene: TRBD1

CDR3aa: CSGSGGTGELFF
CDR3nt: TGCAGCGGCTCGGGGGGCACCGGGGAGCTGTTTTTT
v_gene: TRBV29-1
j_gene: TRBJ2-2
abundance: NA
d_gene: TRBD2

CDR3aa: CASSILDRVGTEAFF
CDR3nt: TGTGCCAGTAGTATTCTCGACAGGGTGGGCACTGAAGCTTTCTTT
v_gene: TRBV19
j_gene: TRBJ1-1
abundance: NA
d_gene: TRBD1

CDR3aa: CASSPDLGGAETQYF
CDR3nt: TGTGCCAGCAGTCCGGACTTAGGGGGGGCAGAGACCCAGTACTTC
v_gene: TRBV2
j_gene: TRBJ2-5
abundance: NA
d_gene: NA

CDR3aa: CASSEQGQVLDGDYGYTF
CDR3nt: TGTGCCAGCAGTGAACAGGGACAGGTCTTAGACGGGGACTATGGCTACACCTTC
v_gene: TRBV2
j_gene: TRBJ1-2
abundance: NA
d_gene: TRBD1

CDR3aa: CASSITRDRGSLMHKDTQYF
CDR3nt: TGTGCCAGTAGTATCACTAGGGACAGGGGATCCCTCATGCACAAGGATACGCAGTATTTT
v_gene: TRBV19
j_gene: TRBJ2-3
abundance: NA
d_gene: TRBD1

CDR3aa: CSVGGGYTEAFF
CDR3nt: TGCAGCGTTGGCGGGGGGTACACTGAAGCTTTCTTT
v_gene: TRBV29-1
j_gene: TRBJ1-1
abundance: NA
d_gene: NA

CDR3aa: CSVTGTGSYNEQFF
CDR3nt: TGCAGCGTAACCGGGACAGGGTCCTACAATGAGCAGTTCTTC
v_gene: TRBV29-1
j_gene: TRBJ2-1
abundance: NA
d_gene: TRBD1

CDR3aa: CASSFTGRTEAFF
CDR3nt: TGTGCCAGCAGCTTTACGGGGAGGACTGAAGCTTTCTTT
v_gene: TRBV5-4
j_gene: TRBJ1-1
abundance: NA
d_gene: NA

CDR3aa: CASSVLGLADYNEQFF
CDR3nt: TGTGCCAGCAGTGTTCTGGGACTAGCGGACTACAATGAGCAGTTCTTC
v_gene: TRBV3-1/TRBV3-2
j_gene: TRBJ2-1
abundance: NA
d_gene: TRBD2

CDR3aa: CASSYRGQGRTDTQYF
CDR3nt: TGTGCCAGCAGTTACCGCGGACAGGGCCGCACAGATACGCAGTATTTT
v_gene: TRBV6-5
j_gene: TRBJ2-3
abundance: NA
d_gene: TRBD1

CDR3aa: CASSPGLLYNSPLHF
CDR3nt: TGTGCCAGCAGCCCCGGTTTGCTCTATAATTCACCCCTCCACTTT
v_gene: TRBV3-1/TRBV3-2
j_gene: TRBJ1-6
abundance: NA
d_gene: NA